The next 27 T cell receptor beta chains were all read from a single sample in a study of beta chain features in type 1 diabetes. Study-wide points: When Type 1 diabetes patients were examined, their TCRB CDR3s proved moderately but significantly shorter in all four CD4+ subsets.

The whole isolated RNA underwent reverse transcription, so sequencing captured expressed TCRB transcripts. The repertoire was sequenced with immunoSEQ multiplex PCR; TCRdb's copy has only in-frame clones and lacks some. The sample gives a few hundred thousand clones, approximately 12% of which show up once; 0.008% to 0.011% is in the top ten. The antigens of these receptors remain unknown. Sequencing was carried out using naive CD4+ T cells from blood. The source is a young woman with type 1 diabetes.

In regard to this clone: Other DNA sequences in this sample translate to the same CDR3. V usage is TRBV7-9 and J usage is TRBJ1-1; D not resolved. The length of the CDR3 is 14 residues. Trimming cost V 2 bases and J 2 bases, with 9 bases left between them. Germline V gene data show CDR1 as SEHNR and CDR2 as FQNEAQ (reference sequence). The CDR3: CASSLLQENTEAFF. The CDR3 coding sequence is TGTGCCAGCAGCTTACTTCAGGAAAACACTGAAGCTTTCTTT.

In this sample, this clone turned up a few times. This chain links TRBV2 with TRBJ2-7; D is possibly TRBD2 (6 bases). The V gene's germline CDR1 is SNHLY and CDR2 FYNNEI. CDR3 length: 10 residues. The germline V and J ends were trimmed by 5 bases and 8 bases, with 7 bases remaining between them. CDR3 in amino acids: CASSLAQQYF. CDR3 nucleotide sequence: TGTGCCAGCAGTCTAGCGCAGCAGTACTTC.

This clone turned up a few times. The rearrangement uses TRBV18 and TRBJ2-3, with D possibly matching TRBD2 (5 bases). Germline CDR1 KGHSH, CDR2 LQKENI. V lost 3 bases and J lost 1, with 11 bases in between. CDR3 length: 15 residues. This chain's CDR3 is CASSPGWTGTDTQYF. The CDR3, as DNA: TGTGCCAGCTCACCGGGATGGACTGGCACAGATACGCAGTATTTT.

The J gene is TRBJ2-7, the V gene TRBV29-1; the match to TRBD2 covers 9 bases. CDR3 length: 13 residues. Germline loops: CDR1 SQVTM, CDR2 ANQGSEA. V lost 4 bases, J lost 6 bases, and 7 bases stayed unmatched. The CDR3 loop reads CSVGVSGGFEQYF. The CDR3 region has the DNA TGCAGCGTTGGGGTTAGCGGGGGCTTCGAGCAGTACTTC.

The rearrangement joins TRBV9 to TRBJ2-1; 7 bases are a match to TRBD2. The CDR3 extends over 16 amino acids. Germline lookup yields CDR1 SGDLS and CDR2 YYNGEE. V dropped 2 bases and J dropped 6; count of bases not matched to a gene: 11. Here the CDR3 reads CASSVSSGLEGNEQFF. For the CDR3, the DNA is TGTGCCAGCAGCGTCTCCTCCGGACTAGAGGGCAATGAGCAGTTCTTC.

Notes on this clone: The identical CDR3 is also encoded by other nucleotide sequences in the sample. V gene TRBV28 combines with J gene TRBJ1-5; D remains unclear. The length of the CDR3 is 12 residues. Germline V gives CDR1 MDHEN, CDR2 SYDVKM. V dropped 3 bases and J dropped 4 bases, with 4 bases sitting between them. The CDR3 nucleotides read TGTGCCAGCAGTTTCAGTAATCAGCCCCAGCATTTT. Protein: CASSFSNQPQHF. Drawing the rest from reference TRBV28 and TRBJ1-5, the complete variable domain is DVKVTQSSRYLVKRTGEKVFLECVQDMDHENMFWYRQDPGLGLRLIYFSYDVKMKEKGDIPEGYSVSREKKERFSLILESASTNQTSMYLCASSFSNQPQHFGDGTRLSIL.

This clone was seen a handful of times. This chain uses TRBV5-1 with TRBJ2-1; D is undetermined. The CDR3 is made up of 11 amino acids. Germline values: CDR1 SGHRS, CDR2 YFSETQ. V gave up 2 bases and J gave up 5 bases, with 2 bases separating them. The CDR3 nucleotides are TGCGCCAGCAGCTTCAACAATGAGCAGTTCTTC. The encoded protein is CASSFNNEQFF.

This clone was seen a few times. The rearrangement joins TRBV11-2 to TRBJ1-2; 10 positions agree with TRBD1. The CDR3 extends over 15 amino acids. Trimming cost V 4 bases and J 2 bases; bases outside gene matches: 4. Germline CDR1 SGHAT, CDR2 FQNNGV. The CDR3 coding sequence is TGTGCCAGCAGCTCTCCGACAGGGGGCAACTATGGCTACACCTTC. Its translation is CASSSPTGGNYGYTF.

CDR3 nucleotides: TGTGCCTGGAGTAGCAACCGCCGGCAGCCCCAGCATTTT. Residues: CAWSSNRRQPQHF. V gene TRBV30 combines with J gene TRBJ1-5; D ambiguous. Trimming cost V 2 bases and J 7 bases, with 12 bases left between them. This CDR3 comprises 13 residues. Germline CDR1 is GTSNPN and CDR2 is SVGIG (reference sequence). Complete variable domain (other parts from reference TRBV30 and TRBJ1-5): SQTIHQWPATLVQPVGSPLSLECTVEGTSNPNLYWYRQAAGRGLQLLFYSVGIGQISSEVPQNLSASRPQDRQFILSSKKLLLSDSGFYLCAWSSNRRQPQHFGDGTRLSIL.

In this sample, this clone turned up a few times. This chain uses TRBV10-3 with TRBJ2-2; TRBD2 matches at 9 bases. The germline CDR1 and CDR2 sequences are ENHRY and SYGVKD. The CDR3 totals 15 residues. V shed 3 bases and J 1 base; nucleotides not matched to a gene: 0. CDR3 coding DNA: TGTGCCATCAGTGAACTAGCGGGGAACACCGGGGAGCTGTTTTTT. Translation: CAISELAGNTGELFF.

This clone was counted once. J is TRBJ1-6 and V is TRBV9; D gene ambiguous. Germline loops: CDR1 SGDLS, CDR2 YYNGEE. There are 16 residues in the CDR3. Trimming shortened V by 3 bases and J by 4 bases, and 14 bases separated the two germline ends. The CDR3 reads CASSEFPRGYNSPLHF. DNA for the CDR3: TGTGCCAGCAGCGAATTTCCCAGAGGGTATAATTCACCCCTCCACTTT.

The sample holds a few counts of this clone. The chain recombines TRBV9 with TRBJ2-2; 11 bases fit TRBD1. Unmatched junction bases numbered 5, after V lost 5 bases and J lost 5 bases. The CDR3 is 15 amino acids. Germline V gene data show CDR1 as SGDLS and CDR2 as YYNGEE. The CDR3 nucleotides are TGTGCCAGCAGACCCGGGACAGGGGGAACCGGGGAGCTGTTTTTT. It specifies CASRPGTGGTGELFF.

Only a few counts were recorded for this clone. V gene TRBV29-1 combines with J gene TRBJ2-6, with D possibly TRBD1 on 6 matching bases. Germline CDR1 reads SQVTM; CDR2 reads ANQGSEA. This CDR3 has 13 amino acids. Trimming removed 6 bases from V and 1 base from J, with 7 bases in between. The CDR3 DNA is TGCAGCGTGGGACATTCTGGGGCCAACGTCCTGACTTTC. This translates into CSVGHSGANVLTF.

This clone was observed a handful of times. This chain joins TRBV5-1 and TRBJ2-7; possibly TRBD2 for D (5 bases). The CDR3 runs to 11 residues. The V gene's germline CDR1 is SGHRS and CDR2 YFSETQ. Trimming shortened V by 2 bases and J by 6 bases, and 6 bases separated the two germline ends. CDR3 residues: CASSLRGEQYF. The CDR3 DNA reads as TGCGCCAGCAGCTTACGGGGCGAGCAGTACTTC.

Only a few counts were recorded for this clone. The chain links TRBV18 to TRBJ2-5, with 13 bases fitting TRBD2. This CDR3 spans 15 amino acids. Germline V CDR1 and CDR2: KGHSH, LQKENI. V lost 6 bases to trimming and J lost 5 bases; unmatched junction nucleotides: 6. The CDR3 DNA reads as TGTGCCAGCTCCCGGACTAGCGGGGGACTTGAGACCCAGTACTTC. Translation: CASSRTSGGLETQYF.

The CDR3 DNA is TGTGCCAGCAGACGACAGGGGGCTAATGAAAAACTGTTTTTT. It is translated as CASRRQGANEKLFF. This chain connects TRBV6-5 to TRBJ1-4, with 9 bases lining up with TRBD1. This CDR3 spans 14 amino acids. Germline assignment: CDR1 MNHEY and CDR2 SVGAGI. J was trimmed by 3 bases and V by 6 bases; bases with no gene match: 2.

The rearrangement uses TRBV7-2 and TRBJ1-1; D is perhaps TRBD1 (6 bases). The CDR3 loop spans 15 amino acids. Germline lookup yields CDR1 SGHTA and CDR2 FQGNSA. The germline V and J ends were trimmed by 3 bases and 1 base, with 12 bases remaining between them. The CDR3 protein is CASSFFGTPNTEAFF. The CDR3 coding sequence is TGTGCCAGCAGCTTCTTCGGGACACCGAACACTGAAGCTTTCTTT.

The J gene is TRBJ2-3, the V gene TRBV30, with D possibly TRBD1 on 6 matching bases. Per germline, CDR1 GTSNPN and CDR2 SVGIG (reference sequence). Trimming took off 3 bases at V and 8 bases at J, with 15 bases between the two ends. This CDR3 is 13 amino acids long. The CDR3 DNA reads as TGTGCCTGGAGAAACAGGGTGATGGGTACGCAGTATTTT. Translation: CAWRNRVMGTQYF.

Only a few counts were recorded for this clone. The chain couples TRBV6-5 to TRBJ2-7, with TRBD2 matching 10 bases. After removal of 5 bases from V and 1 base from J, the junction contained 5 bases not matched to a gene. This CDR3 comprises 15 residues. The V gene's germline CDR1 is MNHEY and CDR2 SVGAGI. CDR3: CASSRLAGGSYEQYF. The CDR3 DNA reads as TGTGCCAGCAGTCGGTTAGCGGGAGGTTCCTACGAGCAGTACTTC.

V and J are TRBV29-1 and TRBJ2-5; 9 bases match TRBD2. CDR1 SQVTM and CDR2 ANQGSEA come from the germline V gene. The V gene end was trimmed by 5 bases and the J gene end by 1 base; junction bases not matched to a gene: 8. The CDR3 contains 15 residues. CDR3 in amino acids: CSVIPTSGIQETQYF. Written as DNA, the CDR3 is TGCAGCGTTATCCCGACTAGCGGAATCCAAGAGACCCAGTACTTC. Full variable domain (missing parts from reference TRBV29-1 and TRBJ2-5): SAVISQKPSRDICQRGTSLTIQCQVDSQVTMMFWYRQQPGQSLTLIATANQGSEATYESGFVIDKFPISRPNLTFSTLTVSNMSPEDSSIYLCSVIPTSGIQETQYFGPGTRLLVL.

This CDR3 is CASMSTTDTQYF. The CDR3 bases are TGTGCCAGCATGAGTACCACAGATACGCAGTATTTT. The chain is built from TRBV2 and TRBJ2-3; D unclear. This CDR3 spans 12 amino acids. Germline CDR1 is SNHLY and CDR2 is FYNNEI. V lost 7 bases, J lost 2 bases, and 7 bases lay in between.

The V and J genes are TRBV5-1 and TRBJ2-7; D is perhaps TRBD2 (5 bases). V dropped 5 bases and J dropped 2 bases, with 14 bases sitting between them. This CDR3 has 14 residues. Germline V gene sequence: CDR1 SGHRS, CDR2 YFSETQ. This CDR3 is CASRAWTATYEQYF. The CDR3 nucleotides are TGCGCCAGCAGAGCATGGACTGCTACCTACGAGCAGTACTTC.

V usage is TRBV19 and J usage is TRBJ1-4, with 8 bases matching TRBD1. CDR1 and CDR2 from the germline V gene are LNHDA and SQIVND (reference sequence). Unmatched junction bases numbered 2, after V lost 3 bases and J lost 8 bases. The CDR3 has 13 amino acids. In DNA, the CDR3 is TGTGCCAGTAGTATGGACAGGGAAGAAAAACTGTTTTTT. Protein sequence: CASSMDREEKLFF.

This clone was seen only a few times. The chain is built from TRBV4-2 and TRBJ1-1; D gene unclear. The V end lost 6 bases, the J end lost 5 bases, and 13 bases lay between the germline ends. Germline V gene lookup returns CDR1 LGHNA and CDR2 YNFKEQ. CDR3 size: 13 residues. DNA of the CDR3: TGTGCCAGCAGAAGGTTGGGGAGAACTGAAGCTTTCTTT. It encodes CASRRLGRTEAFF.

The chain carries TRBV28 and TRBJ2-7; 8 bases match TRBD1. The J segment lost 3 bases and the V segment lost 5 bases, leaving 12 bases of the junction unmatched. The CDR3 has 16 amino acids. The germline gives CDR1 MDHEN, CDR2 SYDVKM. In DNA form, the CDR3 reads TGTGCCAGCAGTCCAGGGGGCCTCGAGAGTGGCTACGAGCAGTACTTC. Its translation is CASSPGGLESGYEQYF.

This clone has just a few counts. The DNA for the CDR3 is TGTGCCAGCAGCTTAAGTCCGGGAGAGCTGTTTTTT. Translated, it gives CASSLSPGELFF. The V and J genes are TRBV11-3 and TRBJ2-2, with D tentatively TRBD2 (5 bases). CDR1 and CDR2 (germline): SGHNT, YENEEA. The CDR3 length is 12 residues. Trimming stripped 2 bases from V and 11 bases from J, with 9 bases between.

This clone was seen more than once but under ten times. The same CDR3 can be traced to other DNA sequences in this sample. The chain couples TRBV18 to TRBJ2-7, with D hard to call. Germline V CDR1 and CDR2: KGHSH, LQKENI. The CDR3 length is 13 residues. The ends were cut back, 2 bases at V and 0 bases at J, with 5 bases in the middle. CDR3 residues: CASSPASSYEQYF. The CDR3 DNA is TGTGCCAGCTCACCAGCCAGCTCCTACGAGCAGTACTTC.